This T cell receptor (beta chain) was sequenced in a study of metastatic and nonmetastatic thyroid tumors (dated by TCRdb to the early 2020s). Background for the entire study: Repertoires were compared across peripheral blood and tumor or nodule tissue samples from malignant and benign thyroid patients.

No patient had received any treatment before thyroid surgery. Using T-cell receptor beta sequencing, the researchers looked back retrospectively at clinical samples from patients, gathered between about 2012 and 2019. The library was made by PCR. The listed sequencing device is Illumina HiSeq 4000. High-throughput sequencing was used to profile the TCR beta-chain CDR3 region of every patient. Turning to the authors' computational methods: CDR3 differences across clinicopathological groups were used to build a classifier for discriminating distant-metastatic papillary thyroid cancer patients. Repertoire diversity was assessed with the Shannon index, and tumor-blood repertoire similarity with the Morisita-Horn index. Using fastp trimming at Q25 and MiXCR clonotype assembly, TCRdb reanalyzed the public sequencing data and kept in-frame beta chains. TCRdb, rather than the study authors, made the V and J calls. In this sample the table shows roughly 30,000 clones, 25% to 30% of which occur a single time. The ten largest clones represent 30% of the sample.

General study outcomes and caveats: In both blood and tumor samples, TCR beta diversity was reported to be significantly higher in malignant tumors than in benign nodules.

The junction shows trimming of 3 bases on V and 0 bases on J, plus 9 bases between the germline ends. The CDR3 numbers 15 residues from cysteine through phenylalanine. The sequence is cut down to CDR3 DNA, 45 bases in frame from base 1. From a lookup of the germline V gene, CDR1 and CDR2 are MDHEN and SYDVKM. A few counts support this clone. No antigen is known for it. No quality values exist for individual bases; no much larger clone is one base distant. This TCR derives from a female donor with papillary thyroid cancer or a benign thyroid nodule (not recorded which). Some clones in this sample may be carry-over from other donors' samples. Sequenced sample: blood. Recombination linked TRBV28 to TRBJ1-3; the D gene is not confidently resolved. The DNA reads TGTGCCAGCAGTTTCCAGCCGTTCTCTGGAAACACCATATATTTT. This codes for CASSFQPFSGNTIYF.